The rows below give T cell receptor beta chains drawn from one sample of a study of cytomegalovirus exposure and HLA in healthy donors. The repertoire was sequenced with immunoSEQ multiplex PCR; TCRdb's copy has only in-frame clones and lacks some. The sample holds about 190,000 clones, about 84% seen once. Source material: PBMCs. These receptors were collected from a woman in her twenties or thirties in good health and CMV-seropositive. Each CDR3 is given with its conserved first and last residue. The D gene is left open where the match is weak. Size values are once, few and many counts, or a class for expanded clones, and some rows have none.

v_gene: TRBV5-4; d_gene: TRBD2; j_gene: TRBJ2-2; abundance: -; CDR3nt: TGTGCCAGCAGCCAAGGACTAGCGAACACCGGGGAGCTGTTTTTT; CDR3aa: CASSQGLANTGELFF
v_gene: TRBV6-6; d_gene: TRBD1; j_gene: TRBJ1-4; abundance: -; CDR3nt: TGTGCCAGCAGTTACGGACAGGATTATGAAAAACTGTTTTTT; CDR3aa: CASSYGQDYEKLFF
v_gene: TRBV15; d_gene: -; j_gene: TRBJ2-1; abundance: -; CDR3nt: TGTGCCACCAGCAGAGGTTTTCAGTTAGAGCAGTTCTTC; CDR3aa: CATSRGFQLEQFF
v_gene: TRBV28; d_gene: -; j_gene: TRBJ1-2; abundance: once; CDR3nt: TGTGCCACTCGACAGGTTAACTATGGCTACACCTTC; CDR3aa: CATRQVNYGYTF
v_gene: TRBV7-2; d_gene: TRBD2; j_gene: TRBJ2-3; abundance: once; CDR3nt: TGTGCCAGCAGCTTCCGGACCCCTAGCGGGAGATGGACAGATACGCAGTATTTT; CDR3aa: CASSFRTPSGRWTDTQYF
v_gene: TRBV7-2; d_gene: -; j_gene: TRBJ2-7; abundance: -; CDR3nt: TGTGCCAGCAGCTTTCGTCTCGGCAGGGCCGTACGTTCCTCCTACGAGCAGTACTTC; CDR3aa: CASSFRLGRAVRSSYEQYF
v_gene: TRBV5-1; d_gene: -; j_gene: TRBJ2-5; abundance: -; CDR3nt: TGCGCCAGCACCACAGGGGAGACCCAGTACTTC; CDR3aa: CASTTGETQYF
v_gene: TRBV19; d_gene: TRBD1; j_gene: TRBJ1-2; abundance: -; CDR3nt: TGTGCCAGTAGTACCCGGGACAGGGCGACTGGCTACACCTTC; CDR3aa: CASSTRDRATGYTF
v_gene: TRBV7-9; d_gene: -; j_gene: TRBJ2-2; abundance: once; CDR3nt: TGTGCCAGCAGCTTAATCTTATCGGCAGGGTCGGGCACCGGGGAGCTGTTTTTT; CDR3aa: CASSLILSAGSGTGELFF
v_gene: TRBV27; d_gene: -; j_gene: TRBJ2-7; abundance: -; CDR3nt: TGTGCCAGCAGTCCTCTTGGTAGATACTTAGCCTACGAGCAGTACTTC; CDR3aa: CASSPLGRYLAYEQYF
v_gene: TRBV5-1; d_gene: TRBD1; j_gene: TRBJ1-6; abundance: -; CDR3nt: TGCGCCAGCAGCATAAACCCCGGGACAGGGGGAAATTCACCCCTCCACTTT; CDR3aa: CASSINPGTGGNSPLHF
v_gene: TRBV13; d_gene: TRBD1; j_gene: TRBJ2-7; abundance: few; CDR3nt: TGTGCCAGCAGCAGAGGGACAGGGACCCACGAGCAGTACTTC; CDR3aa: CASSRGTGTHEQYF
v_gene: TRBV30; d_gene: -; j_gene: TRBJ2-7; abundance: -; CDR3nt: TGTGCCGTAACCCAGAACTACGAGCAGTACTTC; CDR3aa: CAVTQNYEQYF
v_gene: TRBV7-2; d_gene: -; j_gene: TRBJ2-7; abundance: -; CDR3nt: TGTGCCAGCAGCTTAGGGCCGAGGGCCTACGAGCAGTACTTC; CDR3aa: CASSLGPRAYEQYF
v_gene: TRBV5-8; d_gene: -; j_gene: TRBJ1-4; abundance: -; CDR3nt: TGTGCCAGCAGCTTGGTAGGGGATGAAAAACTGTTTTTT; CDR3aa: CASSLVGDEKLFF
v_gene: TRBV2; d_gene: -; j_gene: TRBJ2-7; abundance: -; CDR3nt: TGTGCCAGCAGAGTGGACAGTCACTACGAGCAGTACTTC; CDR3aa: CASRVDSHYEQYF
v_gene: TRBV14; d_gene: -; j_gene: TRBJ1-2; abundance: few; CDR3nt: TGTGCCAGCAGCCGCCTAGGGGGGGACCGCTATGGCTACACCTTC; CDR3aa: CASSRLGGDRYGYTF
v_gene: TRBV27; d_gene: -; j_gene: TRBJ2-1; abundance: -; CDR3nt: TGTGCCAGCAGTCATACTGACTCGTACAATGAGCAGTTCTTC; CDR3aa: CASSHTDSYNEQFF
v_gene: TRBV7-6; d_gene: TRBD1; j_gene: TRBJ2-7; abundance: -; CDR3nt: TGTGCCAGCAGTAAGGGACAGGGGGGCTACGAGCAGTACTTC; CDR3aa: CASSKGQGGYEQYF
v_gene: TRBV7-9; d_gene: -; j_gene: TRBJ2-7; abundance: -; CDR3nt: TGTGCCAGCAGCGCGGTTGGAATCTACGAGCAGTACTTC; CDR3aa: CASSAVGIYEQYF
v_gene: TRBV6-6; d_gene: -; j_gene: TRBJ2-7; abundance: once; CDR3nt: TGTGCCAGCCAGGGACTCTATACCTACGAGCAGTACTTC; CDR3aa: CASQGLYTYEQYF
v_gene: TRBV6-6; d_gene: TRBD1; j_gene: TRBJ1-5; abundance: -; CDR3nt: TGTGCCAGCAGTTACCGGGAGGGACAGCTTTTCCAGCCCCAGCATTTT; CDR3aa: CASSYREGQLFQPQHF
v_gene: TRBV5-6; d_gene: -; j_gene: TRBJ1-3; abundance: -; CDR3nt: TGTGCCAGCAGCTTGGGACAGGTCGGAAACACCATATATTTT; CDR3aa: CASSLGQVGNTIYF
v_gene: TRBV29-1; d_gene: TRBD2; j_gene: TRBJ2-3; abundance: -; CDR3nt: TGCAGCGTCGCGGGGGGTCCTAGCACAGATACGCAGTATTTT; CDR3aa: CSVAGGPSTDTQYF
v_gene: TRBV5-1; d_gene: -; j_gene: TRBJ2-1; abundance: -; CDR3nt: TGCGCCAGCAGGGAGGTTTACAATGAGCAGTTCTTC; CDR3aa: CASREVYNEQFF
v_gene: TRBV10-3; d_gene: -; j_gene: TRBJ2-5; abundance: -; CDR3nt: TGTGCCATCAGTGAGAGGTGGAGTGAAGAGACCCAGTACTTC; CDR3aa: CAISERWSEETQYF
v_gene: TRBV10-3; d_gene: -; j_gene: TRBJ1-5; abundance: -; CDR3nt: TGTGCCATCAGTGAGTCGAGAGGAAACCAGCCCCAGCATTTT; CDR3aa: CAISESRGNQPQHF
v_gene: TRBV4-3; d_gene: -; j_gene: TRBJ2-1; abundance: -; CDR3nt: TGCGCCAGCAGCCAAGGGCGGGTCAATGAGCAGTTCTTC; CDR3aa: CASSQGRVNEQFF
v_gene: TRBV7-2; d_gene: -; j_gene: TRBJ2-1; abundance: few; CDR3nt: TGTGCCAGCAGCTTAGCCTACAGGGAGGGTGAGCAGTTCTTC; CDR3aa: CASSLAYREGEQFF
v_gene: TRBV6-5; d_gene: -; j_gene: TRBJ1-4; abundance: -; CDR3nt: TGTGCCACTGCAACTAATGAAAAACTGTTTTTT; CDR3aa: CATATNEKLFF
v_gene: TRBV11-3; d_gene: -; j_gene: TRBJ2-7; abundance: -; CDR3nt: TGTGCCAGCAGCTTAGCCCACAGGACCCACGAGCAGTACTTC; CDR3aa: CASSLAHRTHEQYF
v_gene: TRBV6-4; d_gene: TRBD1; j_gene: TRBJ1-1; abundance: -; CDR3nt: TGTGCCAGCAGTGACGGGACAGGGGCGACTGAAGCTTTCTTT; CDR3aa: CASSDGTGATEAFF
v_gene: TRBV28; d_gene: TRBD2; j_gene: TRBJ2-1; abundance: -; CDR3nt: TGTGCCAGCAGTTTAATGGGACTAGCGAGTAATGAGCAGTTCTTC; CDR3aa: CASSLMGLASNEQFF
v_gene: TRBV27; d_gene: -; j_gene: TRBJ1-1; abundance: -; CDR3nt: TGTGCCAGCACCGTCTCCGGGGGGAACACTGAAGCTTTCTTT; CDR3aa: CASTVSGGNTEAFF
v_gene: TRBV7-9; d_gene: -; j_gene: TRBJ2-7; abundance: -; CDR3nt: TGTGCCAGCAGCTTAAGTGGGCAGGGCTATGAGCAGTACTTC; CDR3aa: CASSLSGQGYEQYF
v_gene: TRBV5-1; d_gene: TRBD1; j_gene: TRBJ2-3; abundance: -; CDR3nt: TGCGCCAGCAGCTATAACAGGGGCCGAGGATCGGCCGCCACAGATACGCAGTATTTT; CDR3aa: CASSYNRGRGSAATDTQYF
v_gene: TRBV14; d_gene: TRBD1; j_gene: TRBJ2-7; abundance: -; CDR3nt: TGTGCCAGCAGCCACACAGGGGGCCCCTTCGAGCAGTACTTC; CDR3aa: CASSHTGGPFEQYF
v_gene: TRBV28; d_gene: TRBD2; j_gene: TRBJ2-3; abundance: -; CDR3nt: TGTGCCAGCAGTTTTGGCGGGAGACGTGATACGCAGTATTTT; CDR3aa: CASSFGGRRDTQYF
v_gene: TRBV5-1; d_gene: TRBD2; j_gene: TRBJ2-3; abundance: -; CDR3nt: TGCGCCAGCAGCTTGGCCGGGGACTACACAGATACGCAGTATTTT; CDR3aa: CASSLAGDYTDTQYF
v_gene: TRBV7-9; d_gene: -; j_gene: TRBJ2-1; abundance: -; CDR3nt: TGTGCCAGCAGCCCTCGTCAGGGGAACAATGAGCAGTTCTTC; CDR3aa: CASSPRQGNNEQFF
v_gene: TRBV7-9; d_gene: TRBD2; j_gene: TRBJ2-2; abundance: -; CDR3nt: TGTTCCAGCAGCGTCAGCGGGAGGCGACTCGCGAACACCGGGGAGCTGTTTTTT; CDR3aa: CSSSVSGRRLANTGELFF
v_gene: TRBV5-1; d_gene: -; j_gene: TRBJ1-6; abundance: -; CDR3nt: TGCGCCAGCAATATTGGAGGGAATTCACCCCTCCACTTT; CDR3aa: CASNIGGNSPLHF
v_gene: TRBV4-1; d_gene: -; j_gene: TRBJ2-7; abundance: once; CDR3nt: TGCGCCAGCAGCCAAGAGGGCCCCCCAAGCTCCTACGAGCAGTACTTC; CDR3aa: CASSQEGPPSSYEQYF
v_gene: TRBV19; d_gene: -; j_gene: TRBJ2-1; abundance: -; CDR3nt: TGTGCCAGTAGGTCAGGACGTGGGGGGTCCTACAATGAGCAGTTCTTC; CDR3aa: CASRSGRGGSYNEQFF
v_gene: TRBV7-6; d_gene: TRBD1; j_gene: TRBJ2-5; abundance: few; CDR3nt: TGTGCCAGCAGCTTAGTAGGGGGCGGGGAGACCCAGTACTTC; CDR3aa: CASSLVGGGETQYF